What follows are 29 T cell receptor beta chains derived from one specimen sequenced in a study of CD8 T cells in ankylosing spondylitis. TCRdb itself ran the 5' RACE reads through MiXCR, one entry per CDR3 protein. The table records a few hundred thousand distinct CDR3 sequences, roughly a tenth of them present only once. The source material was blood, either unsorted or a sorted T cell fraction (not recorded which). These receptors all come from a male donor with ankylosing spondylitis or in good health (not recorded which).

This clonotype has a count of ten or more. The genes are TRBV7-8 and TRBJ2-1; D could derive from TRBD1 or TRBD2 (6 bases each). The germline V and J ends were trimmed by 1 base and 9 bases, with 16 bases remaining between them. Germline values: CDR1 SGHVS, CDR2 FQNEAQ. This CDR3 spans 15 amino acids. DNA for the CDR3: TGTGCCAGCAGCTTAGTTGGGGGGCCGGTTGGTGAGCAGTTCTTC. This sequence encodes CASSLVGGPVGEQFF.

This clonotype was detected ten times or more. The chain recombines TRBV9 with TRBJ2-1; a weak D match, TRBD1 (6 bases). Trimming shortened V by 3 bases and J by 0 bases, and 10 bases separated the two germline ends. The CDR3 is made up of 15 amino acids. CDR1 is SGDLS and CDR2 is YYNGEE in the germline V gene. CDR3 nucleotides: TGTGCCAGCAGCGCCACAGGGAGCTCCTACAATGAGCAGTTCTTC. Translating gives CASSATGSSYNEQFF.

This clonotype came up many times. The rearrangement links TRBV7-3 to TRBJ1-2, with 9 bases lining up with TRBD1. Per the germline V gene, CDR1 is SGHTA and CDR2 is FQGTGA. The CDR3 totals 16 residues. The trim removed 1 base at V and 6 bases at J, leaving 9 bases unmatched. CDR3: CASSLNPSGQGDGYTF. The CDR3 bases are TGTGCCAGCAGCTTAAACCCCTCGGGACAGGGCGATGGCTACACCTTC.

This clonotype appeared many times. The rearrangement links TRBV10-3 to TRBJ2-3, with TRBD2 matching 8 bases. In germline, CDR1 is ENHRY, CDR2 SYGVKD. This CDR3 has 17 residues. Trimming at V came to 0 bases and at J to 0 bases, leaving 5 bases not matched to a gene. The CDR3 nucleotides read TGTGCCATCAGTGAGTCGAGATTAGCGGGAAGCACAGATACGCAGTATTTT. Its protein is CAISESRLAGSTDTQYF.

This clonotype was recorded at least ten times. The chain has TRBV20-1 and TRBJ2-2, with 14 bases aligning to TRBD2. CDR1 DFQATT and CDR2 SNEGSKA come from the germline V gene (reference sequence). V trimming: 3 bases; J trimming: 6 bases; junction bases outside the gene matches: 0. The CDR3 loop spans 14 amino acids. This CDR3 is CSARTSGGAGELFF. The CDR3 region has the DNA TGCAGTGCTAGGACTAGCGGGGGGGCCGGGGAGCTGTTTTTT.

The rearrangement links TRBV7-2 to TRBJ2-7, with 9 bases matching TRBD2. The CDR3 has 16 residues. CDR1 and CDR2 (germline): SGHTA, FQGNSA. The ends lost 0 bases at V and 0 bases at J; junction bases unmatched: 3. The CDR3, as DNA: TGTGCCAGCAGCTTAGCTCTAGCGGGGTTCTCCTACGAGCAGTACTTC. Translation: CASSLALAGFSYEQYF.

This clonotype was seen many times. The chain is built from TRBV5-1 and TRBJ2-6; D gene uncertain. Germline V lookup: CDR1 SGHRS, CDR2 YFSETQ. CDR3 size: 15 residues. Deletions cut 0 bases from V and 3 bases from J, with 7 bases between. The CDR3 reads CASSLEGGGANVLTF. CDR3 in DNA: TGCGCCAGCAGCTTGGAAGGTGGTGGGGCCAACGTCCTGACTTTC. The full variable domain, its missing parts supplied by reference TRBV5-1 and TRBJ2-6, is KAGVTQTPRYLIKTRGQQVTLSCSPISGHRSVSWYQQTPGQGLQFLFEYFSETQRNKGNFPGRFSGRQFSNSRSEMNVSTLELGDSALYLCASSLEGGGANVLTFGAGSRLTVL.

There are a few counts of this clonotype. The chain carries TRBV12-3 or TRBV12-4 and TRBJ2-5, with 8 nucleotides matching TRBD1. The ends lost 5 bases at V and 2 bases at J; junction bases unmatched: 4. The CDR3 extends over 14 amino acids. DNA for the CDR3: TGTGCCAGCAGTGAGGACAGGGTTCAAGAGACCCAGTACTTC. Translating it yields CASSEDRVQETQYF.

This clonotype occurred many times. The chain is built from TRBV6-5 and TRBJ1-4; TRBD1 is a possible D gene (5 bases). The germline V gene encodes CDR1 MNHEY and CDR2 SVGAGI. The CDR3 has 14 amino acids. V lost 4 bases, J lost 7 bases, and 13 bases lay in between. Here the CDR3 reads CASSSRDLSEKLFF. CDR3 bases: TGTGCCAGCAGTTCCAGGGATTTAAGTGAAAAACTGTTTTTT.

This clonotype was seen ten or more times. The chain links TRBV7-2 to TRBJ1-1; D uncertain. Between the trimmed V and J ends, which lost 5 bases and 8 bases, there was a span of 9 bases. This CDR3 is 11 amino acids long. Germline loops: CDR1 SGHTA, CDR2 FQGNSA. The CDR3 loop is CASSPNIEAFF. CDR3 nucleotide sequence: TGTGCCAGCAGCCCAAATATCGAAGCTTTCTTT. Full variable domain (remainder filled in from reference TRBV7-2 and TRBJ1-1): GAGVSQSPSNKVTEKGKDVELRCDPISGHTALYWYRQSLGQGLEFLIYFQGNSAPDKSGLPSDRFSAERTGGSVSTLTIQRTQQEDSAVYLCASSPNIEAFFGQGTRLTVV.

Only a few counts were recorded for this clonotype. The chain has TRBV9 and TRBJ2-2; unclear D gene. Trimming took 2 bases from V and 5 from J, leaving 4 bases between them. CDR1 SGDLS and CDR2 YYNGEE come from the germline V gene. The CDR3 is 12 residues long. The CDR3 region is CASSVWTGELFF. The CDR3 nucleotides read TGTGCCAGCAGCGTCTGGACCGGGGAGCTGTTTTTT.

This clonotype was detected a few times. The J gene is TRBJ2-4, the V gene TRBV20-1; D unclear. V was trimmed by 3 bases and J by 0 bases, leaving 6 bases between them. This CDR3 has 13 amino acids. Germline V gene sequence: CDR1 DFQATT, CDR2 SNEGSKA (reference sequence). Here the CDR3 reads CSASGPAKNIQYF. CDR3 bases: TGCAGTGCTAGTGGTCCAGCCAAAAACATTCAGTACTTC.

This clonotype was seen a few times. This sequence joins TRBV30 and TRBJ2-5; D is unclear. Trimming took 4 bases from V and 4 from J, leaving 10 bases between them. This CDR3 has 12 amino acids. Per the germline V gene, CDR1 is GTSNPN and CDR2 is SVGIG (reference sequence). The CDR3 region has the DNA TGTGCCTGGACCCCCGGGTCAGAGACCCAGTACTTC. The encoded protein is CAWTPGSETQYF. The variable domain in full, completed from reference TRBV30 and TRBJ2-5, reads SQTIHQWPATLVQPVGSPLSLECTVEGTSNPNLYWYRQAAGRGLQLLFYSVGIGQISSEVPQNLSASRPQDRQFILSSKKLLLSDSGFYLCAWTPGSETQYFGPGTRLLVL.

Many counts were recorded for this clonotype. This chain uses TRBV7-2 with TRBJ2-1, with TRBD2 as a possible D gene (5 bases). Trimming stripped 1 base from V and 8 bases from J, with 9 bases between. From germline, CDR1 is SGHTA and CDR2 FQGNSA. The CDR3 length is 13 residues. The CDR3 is CASSLEFSDEQFF. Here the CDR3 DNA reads TGTGCCAGCAGCTTAGAATTTAGCGATGAGCAGTTCTTC.

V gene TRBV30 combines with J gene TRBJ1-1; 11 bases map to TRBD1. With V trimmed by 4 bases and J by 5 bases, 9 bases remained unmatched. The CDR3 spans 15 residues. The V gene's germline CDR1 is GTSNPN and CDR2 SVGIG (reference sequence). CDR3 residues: CAWKFRDRGSTEAFF. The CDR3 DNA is TGTGCCTGGAAATTCCGGGACAGGGGGTCTACTGAAGCTTTCTTT.

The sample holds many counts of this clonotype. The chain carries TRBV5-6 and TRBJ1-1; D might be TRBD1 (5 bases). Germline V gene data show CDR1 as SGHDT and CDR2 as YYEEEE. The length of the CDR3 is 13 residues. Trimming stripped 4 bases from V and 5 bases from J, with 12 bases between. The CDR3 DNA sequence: TGTGCCAGCAGCCGGGGGGGGTGGACTGAAGCTTTCTTT. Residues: CASSRGGWTEAFF.

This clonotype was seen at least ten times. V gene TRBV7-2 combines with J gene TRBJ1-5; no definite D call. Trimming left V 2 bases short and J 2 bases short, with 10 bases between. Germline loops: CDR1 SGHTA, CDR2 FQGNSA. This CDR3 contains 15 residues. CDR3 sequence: CASSLKGMGNQPQHF. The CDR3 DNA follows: TGTGCCAGCAGCTTAAAGGGTATGGGCAATCAGCCCCAGCATTTT.

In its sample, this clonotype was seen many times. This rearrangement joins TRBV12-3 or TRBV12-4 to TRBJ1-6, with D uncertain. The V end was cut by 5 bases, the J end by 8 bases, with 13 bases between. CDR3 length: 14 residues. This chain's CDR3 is CASSPRAWDSPLHF. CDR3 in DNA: TGTGCCAGCAGTCCGCGGGCCTGGGATTCACCCCTCCACTTT.

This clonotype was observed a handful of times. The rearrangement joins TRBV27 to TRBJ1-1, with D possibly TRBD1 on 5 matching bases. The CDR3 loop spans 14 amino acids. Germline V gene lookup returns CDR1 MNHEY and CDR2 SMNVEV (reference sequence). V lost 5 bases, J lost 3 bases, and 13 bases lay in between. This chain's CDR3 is CASSPAGRYTEAFF. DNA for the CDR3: TGTGCCAGCAGTCCGGCAGGGAGGTACACTGAAGCTTTCTTT.

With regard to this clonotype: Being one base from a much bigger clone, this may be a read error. Here the CDR3 reads CASSLYASGGLSYNEQIF. CDR3 bases: TGTGCCAGCAGCTTATACGCTAGCGGGGGGCTGTCCTACAATGAGCAGATCTTC. The chain combines TRBV7-2 with TRBJ2-1, with TRBD2 matching over 11 bases. The CDR3 runs to 18 residues. From germline, CDR1 is SGHTA and CDR2 FQGNSA.

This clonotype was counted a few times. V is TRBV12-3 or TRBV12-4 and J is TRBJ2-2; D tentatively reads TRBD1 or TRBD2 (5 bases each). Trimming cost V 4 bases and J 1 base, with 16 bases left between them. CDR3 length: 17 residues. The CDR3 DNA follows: TGTGCCAGCAGTTCGGTAGATCGGGGCGGGAACACCGGGGAGCTGTTTTTT. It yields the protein CASSSVDRGGNTGELFF.

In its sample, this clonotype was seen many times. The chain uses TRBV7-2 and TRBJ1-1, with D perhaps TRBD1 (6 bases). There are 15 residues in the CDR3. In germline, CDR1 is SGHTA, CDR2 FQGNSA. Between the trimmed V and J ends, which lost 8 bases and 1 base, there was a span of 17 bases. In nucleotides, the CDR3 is TGTGCCAGCCACGGAGAGGGACACCCGAACACTGAAGCTTTCTTT. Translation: CASHGEGHPNTEAFF.

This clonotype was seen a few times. The CDR3 sequence: CASSLTSGAGYNEQFF. In DNA form, the CDR3 reads TGTGCCAGCAGCTTAACTAGCGGGGCCGGCTACAATGAGCAGTTCTTC. The genes are TRBV7-2 and TRBJ2-1, with 10 nucleotides matching TRBD2. V was pared by 2 bases and J by 3 bases, with 4 bases of the junction left unmatched. This CDR3 has 16 amino acids. Per germline, CDR1 SGHTA and CDR2 FQGNSA.

The CDR3 coding sequence is TGTGCCAGCAGCCAAGGTCGGAACAGGGGGCAAGAGCCCCAGCATTTT. Translation gives CASSQGRNRGQEPQHF. The rearrangement links TRBV3-1 to TRBJ1-5, with 9 bases lining up with TRBD1. The CDR3 runs to 16 residues. The J segment lost 8 bases and the V segment lost 1 base, leaving 9 bases of the junction unmatched. Germline V gene lookup returns CDR1 LGHDT and CDR2 YNNKEL (reference sequence).

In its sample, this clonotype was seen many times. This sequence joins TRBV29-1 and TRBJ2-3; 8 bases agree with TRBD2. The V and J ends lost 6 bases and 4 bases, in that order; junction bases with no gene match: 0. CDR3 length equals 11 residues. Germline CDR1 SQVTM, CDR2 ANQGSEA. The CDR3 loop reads CSVGLADTQYF. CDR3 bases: TGCAGCGTGGGACTAGCAGATACGCAGTATTTT.

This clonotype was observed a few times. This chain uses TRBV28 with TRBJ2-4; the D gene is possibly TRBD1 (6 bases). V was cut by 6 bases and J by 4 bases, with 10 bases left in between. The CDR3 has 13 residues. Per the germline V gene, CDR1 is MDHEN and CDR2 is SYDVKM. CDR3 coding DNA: TGTGCCAGCAGCATAAGGGGGAAAAACATTCAGTACTTC. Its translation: CASSIRGKNIQYF. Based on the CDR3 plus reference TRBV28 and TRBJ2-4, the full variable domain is DVKVTQSSRYLVKRTGEKVFLECVQDMDHENMFWYRQDPGLGLRLIYFSYDVKMKEKGDIPEGYSVSREKKERFSLILESASTNQTSMYLCASSIRGKNIQYFGAGTRLSVL.

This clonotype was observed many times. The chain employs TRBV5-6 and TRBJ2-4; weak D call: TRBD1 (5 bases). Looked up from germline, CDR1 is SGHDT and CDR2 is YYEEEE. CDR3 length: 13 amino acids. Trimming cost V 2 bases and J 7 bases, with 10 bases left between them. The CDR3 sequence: CASSLEGANIQYF. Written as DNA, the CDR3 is TGTGCCAGCAGCTTAGAAGGGGCGAACATTCAGTACTTC.

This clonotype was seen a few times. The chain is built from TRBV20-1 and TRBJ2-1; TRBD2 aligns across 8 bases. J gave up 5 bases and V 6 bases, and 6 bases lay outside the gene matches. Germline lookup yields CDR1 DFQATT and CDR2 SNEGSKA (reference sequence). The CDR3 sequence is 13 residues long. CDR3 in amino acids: CSALGTRDNEQFF. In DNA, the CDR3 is TGCAGTGCACTTGGGACTAGAGACAATGAGCAGTTCTTC.

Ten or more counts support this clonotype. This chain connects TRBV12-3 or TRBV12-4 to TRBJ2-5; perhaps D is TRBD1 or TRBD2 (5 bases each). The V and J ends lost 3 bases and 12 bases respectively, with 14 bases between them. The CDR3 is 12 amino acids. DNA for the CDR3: TGTGCCAGCAGTTTTTCACGGGACGTAAAGTACTTC. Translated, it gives CASSFSRDVKYF.